The 29 T cell receptor beta chains in this list originate from one sample, sequenced in a study of blood T cell repertoires in COVID-19. Sequenced by immunoSEQ multiplex PCR; TCRdb stores in-frame clones only, minus some. The sample includes under 65,000 clones, 75% to 85% of them seen just once. The sample comprised peripheral blood. The source is a man in his sixties with COVID-19, enrolled during active disease.

The chain has TRBV3-1 (or the pseudogene TRBV3-2) and TRBJ2-7; 9 bases fit TRBD2. The CDR3 is 15 amino acids. The germline V gene has CDR1 LGHDT and CDR2 YNNKEL (reference sequence). V was pared by 1 base and J by 4 bases, with 5 bases of the junction left unmatched. DNA for the CDR3: TGTGCCAGCAGCCAAGTCAGCGGGGGGCCGTACGAGCAGTACTTC. As protein: CASSQVSGGPYEQYF.

CDR3: CASSFGGGNSPLHF. CDR3 sequence (DNA): TGTGCCAGCAGCTTCGGGGGGGGAAATTCACCCCTCCACTTT. The chain carries TRBV11-3 and TRBJ1-6; D is perhaps TRBD1 (5 bases). CDR1 is SGHNT and CDR2 is YENEEA in the germline V gene. The CDR3 loop spans 14 amino acids. V lost 3 bases, J lost 7 bases, and 10 bases lay in between.

This chain joins TRBV5-1 and TRBJ2-7; 8 nucleotides align to TRBD1. Per germline, CDR1 SGHRS and CDR2 YFSETQ. The CDR3 runs to 13 residues. The junction had 3 bases not matched to a gene; V was cut back by 4 bases and J by 3 bases. The CDR3 bases are TGCGCCAGCAGCGACGGGACAGGCTACGAGCAGTACTTC. It specifies CASSDGTGYEQYF.

The J gene is TRBJ1-2, the V gene TRBV18; 8 bases fit TRBD1. In germline, CDR1 is KGHSH, CDR2 LQKENI. After removal of 3 bases from V and 7 bases from J, the junction contained 7 bases not matched to a gene. This CDR3 spans 14 amino acids. The CDR3 DNA follows: TGTGCCAGCTCACCGATGGGACAGGCGGCTGGCTACACCTTC. This translates into CASSPMGQAAGYTF.

This clone was recorded once. The chain employs TRBV16 and TRBJ2-7; TRBD1 matches at 7 bases. This CDR3 is 15 amino acids long. Germline V gives CDR1 KGHSY, CDR2 FQNENV. The V segment lost 0 bases and the J segment 2 bases; nucleotides outside the gene matches: 4. The CDR3 coding sequence is TGTGCCAGCAGCCAATCGTGGGACAGCACCTACGAGCAGTACTTC. As protein: CASSQSWDSTYEQYF. Full variable domain (outside the CDR3, taken from reference TRBV16 and TRBJ2-7): GEEVAQTPKHLVRGEGQKAKLYCAPIKGHSYVFWYQQVLKNEFKFLISFQNENVFDETGMPKERFSAKCLPNSPCSLEIQATKLEDSAVYFCASSQSWDSTYEQYFGPGTRLTVT.

The V call is TRBV10-3, the J call TRBJ1-3; D unclear. The length of the CDR3 is 15 residues. Per the germline V gene, CDR1 is ENHRY and CDR2 is SYGVKD. Trimming took off 6 bases at V and 0 bases at J, with 12 bases between the two ends. DNA for the CDR3: TGTGCCATCAGCGAAGGACTGAACTCTGGAAACACCATATATTTT. Residues: CAISEGLNSGNTIYF.

The rearrangement uses TRBV9 and TRBJ2-3; D perhaps matches TRBD2 (7 bases). Germline V lookup: CDR1 SGDLS, CDR2 YYNGEE. The CDR3 consists of 12 residues. V lost 7 bases and J 4 bases, leaving 10 bases between the germline ends. In nucleotides, the CDR3 is TGTGCCAGCGGGGGGGCTTCAGATACGCAGTATTTT. The encoded protein is CASGGASDTQYF.

The CDR3 sequence is CASSLARDFYEQYF. In nucleotides, the CDR3 is TGTGCCAGCAGCTTAGCCAGAGACTTCTACGAGCAGTACTTC. V gene TRBV5-6 combines with J gene TRBJ2-7; D ambiguous. V lost 2 bases and J lost 3, with 12 bases in between. Germline V gene sequence: CDR1 SGHDT, CDR2 YYEEEE. CDR3 size: 14 residues.

The chain has TRBV29-1 and TRBJ2-2, with 7 bases that match TRBD2. The CDR3 runs 14 residues. The J segment lost 2 bases and the V segment lost 7 bases, leaving 7 bases of the junction unmatched. The germline gives CDR1 SQVTM, CDR2 ANQGSEA. Written as DNA, the CDR3 is TGCAGCGCCGGACTAGTCACCAACACCGGGGAGCTGTTTTTT. Translation: CSAGLVTNTGELFF.

The V call is TRBV19, the J call TRBJ2-5, with D perhaps TRBD2 (5 bases). Germline V gene sequence: CDR1 LNHDA, CDR2 SQIVND (reference sequence). Trimming stripped 5 bases from V and 5 bases from J, with 9 bases between. The CDR3 covers 12 residues. Here the CDR3 reads CASSPTTETQYF. The CDR3 region has the DNA TGTGCCAGTAGTCCGACTACGGAGACCCAGTACTTC.

The genes are TRBV25-1 and TRBJ2-5; TRBD2 matches 14 bases. In germline, CDR1 is MGHDK, CDR2 SYGVNS. This CDR3 spans 16 amino acids. The V gene end was trimmed by 1 base and the J gene end by 3 bases; junction bases not matched to a gene: 1. As DNA, the CDR3 is TGTGCCAGCAGTGAATCGGGACTAGCGGGAGAAGAGACCCAGTACTTC. This gives the protein CASSESGLAGEETQYF.

V and J are TRBV5-5 and TRBJ2-2; D uncertain. CDR1 is SGHKS and CDR2 is YYEKEE in the germline V gene (reference sequence). CDR3 length: 14 residues. The ends were cut back, 4 bases at V and 6 bases at J, with 13 bases in the middle. CDR3 protein: CASSPGRVAGELFF. The CDR3 coding sequence is TGTGCCAGCAGCCCGGGTCGGGTGGCCGGGGAGCTGTTTTTT.

This clone was recorded only once. V is TRBV7-9 and J is TRBJ1-2; D remains ambiguous. The CDR3 extends over 12 amino acids. Germline V gene sequence: CDR1 SEHNR, CDR2 FQNEAQ (reference sequence). The germline V and J ends were trimmed by 3 bases and 4 bases, with 6 bases remaining between them. The CDR3, as DNA: TGTGCCAGCAGCTTTCCCAGCTATGGCTACACCTTC. This gives the protein CASSFPSYGYTF.

The chain carries TRBV3-1 (or the pseudogene TRBV3-2) and TRBJ2-1, with a weak D call TRBD2 (7 bases). Germline values: CDR1 LGHDT, CDR2 YNNKEL (reference sequence). The germline V and J ends were trimmed by 6 bases and 6 bases, with 18 bases remaining between them. The CDR3 has 15 amino acids. The CDR3 loop reads CASRGEGGLANEQFF. The CDR3 DNA follows: TGTGCCAGCAGGGGAGAGGGGGGGCTGGCCAATGAGCAGTTCTTC.

This clone was seen just once. The chain couples TRBV5-1 to TRBJ2-5; possibly TRBD2 for D (5 bases). This CDR3 has 14 residues. V lost 1 base, J lost 5 bases, and 12 bases lay in between. Germline V gene sequence: CDR1 SGHRS, CDR2 YFSETQ. CDR3 region: CASSLSGITETQYF. The CDR3 coding sequence is TGCGCCAGCAGCTTGTCGGGGATCACGGAGACCCAGTACTTC.

The V and J genes are TRBV14 and TRBJ2-7; 8 nucleotides agree with TRBD1. CDR1 is SGHDN and CDR2 is FVKESK in the germline V gene. With V trimmed by 1 base and J by 3 bases, 8 bases remained unmatched. The CDR3 has 16 amino acids. The CDR3 is CASSQGPLTGGYEQYF. In DNA form, the CDR3 reads TGTGCCAGCAGCCAAGGTCCCCTTACAGGGGGCTACGAGCAGTACTTC.

The genes are TRBV11-3 and TRBJ1-1; possible D gene TRBD1, 6 bases. Germline V gene sequence: CDR1 SGHNT, CDR2 YENEEA. Deletions cut 2 bases from V and 4 bases from J, with 14 bases between. The CDR3 sequence is 15 residues long. The CDR3 coding sequence is TGTGCCAGCAGCTTACAAGGGGGAATAGGCACTGAAGCTTTCTTT. It codes for CASSLQGGIGTEAFF.

The chain couples TRBV18 to TRBJ2-1; D is uncertain. This CDR3 is 16 amino acids long. CDR1 KGHSH and CDR2 LQKENI come from the germline V gene. Trimming removed 2 bases from V and 6 bases from J, with 17 bases in between. CDR3 region: CASSPKLLRSLNEQFF. The DNA for the CDR3 is TGTGCCAGCTCACCAAAACTACTACGAAGTCTCAATGAGCAGTTCTTC.

This rearrangement joins TRBV6-6 to TRBJ2-7; 11 bases are a match to TRBD1. The CDR3 sequence is 16 residues long. Germline V gene lookup returns CDR1 MNHNY and CDR2 SVGAGI (reference sequence). After removal of 4 bases from V and 4 bases from J, the junction contained 9 bases not matched to a gene. The CDR3 sequence is CASSSKQGQGAYEQYF. The DNA of the CDR3 is TGTGCCAGCAGTTCAAAGCAAGGACAGGGGGCATACGAGCAGTACTTC.

In its sample, this clone is large (0.1 to 1%). The V gene is TRBV6-4, the J gene TRBJ1-2, with D unresolved. CDR3 length: 13 residues. Germline loops: CDR1 MRHNA, CDR2 SNTAGT. V shed 1 base and J shed 4 bases, with 7 bases lying between them. The chain's CDR3 is CASSDYGGYGYTF. Written as DNA, the CDR3 is TGTGCCAGCAGTGACTACGGAGGCTATGGCTACACCTTC.

V usage is TRBV19 and J usage is TRBJ2-1; 11 positions agree with TRBD1. V dropped 2 bases and J dropped 6; count of bases not matched to a gene: 3. Germline V lookup: CDR1 LNHDA, CDR2 SQIVND (reference sequence). The CDR3 has 15 residues. CDR3 amino acids: CASSIQGTGGNEQFF. The CDR3 DNA follows: TGTGCCAGTAGTATACAAGGGACAGGGGGCAATGAGCAGTTCTTC. Combining the CDR3 with reference TRBV19 and TRBJ2-1 gives the whole variable domain DGGITQSPKYLFRKEGQNVTLSCEQNLNHDAMYWYRQDPGQGLRLIYYSQIVNDFQKGDIAEGYSVSREKKESFPLTVTSAQKNPTAFYLCASSIQGTGGNEQFFGPGTRLTVL.

The V and J genes are TRBV7-9 and TRBJ1-2; no reliable D call. Trimming stripped 0 bases from V and 3 bases from J, with 11 bases between. The germline V gene has CDR1 SEHNR and CDR2 FQNEAQ (reference sequence). The CDR3 has 15 residues. This CDR3 is CASSLAVGRDYGYTF. The CDR3 DNA reads as TGTGCCAGCAGCTTAGCAGTCGGCCGGGACTATGGCTACACCTTC.

This chain uses TRBV5-4 with TRBJ1-1; a weak D match, TRBD1 (5 bases). The CDR3 runs 14 residues. Germline V gene data show CDR1 as SGHNT and CDR2 as YYREEE (reference sequence). The ends were cut back, 2 bases at V and 4 bases at J, with 12 bases in the middle. As DNA, the CDR3 is TGTGCCAGCAGCTTCTTGGGGGGACCCACTGAAGCTTTCTTT. Its protein is CASSFLGGPTEAFF.

The V call is TRBV7-2, the J call TRBJ2-1; 8 nucleotides match TRBD2. The V segment lost 1 base and the J segment 3 bases; nucleotides outside the gene matches: 11. Germline assignment: CDR1 SGHTA and CDR2 FQGNSA. The CDR3 loop spans 18 amino acids. Written as DNA, the CDR3 is TGTGCCAGCAGCTTAGGCCCTCGGTACGGGAGGGTCTACAATGAGCAGTTCTTC. Translation: CASSLGPRYGRVYNEQFF.

J is TRBJ2-7 and V is TRBV3-1 (or the pseudogene TRBV3-2); D is unclear. Per germline, CDR1 LGHDT and CDR2 YNNKEL (reference sequence). The CDR3 runs to 12 residues. V was clipped by 4 bases and J by 6 bases, with 10 bases between them. The CDR3 protein is CASSPSAGEQYF. The CDR3 DNA reads as TGTGCCAGCAGCCCCAGCGCCGGCGAGCAGTACTTC.

The CDR3 here is CATSRVAGATYEQYF. CDR3 DNA: TGTGCCACCAGCAGAGTAGCGGGAGCCACCTACGAGCAGTACTTC. The genes are TRBV15 and TRBJ2-7; 9 bases map to TRBD2. The CDR3 is made up of 15 amino acids. Per the germline V gene, CDR1 is LNHNV and CDR2 is YYDKDF (reference sequence). The V segment lost 1 base and the J segment 2 bases; nucleotides outside the gene matches: 3.

The chain joins TRBV27 to TRBJ1-5; no clear D. The V gene lost 4 bases and the J gene lost 4 bases, with 8 bases spanning the gap. The germline V gene has CDR1 MNHEY and CDR2 SMNVEV (reference sequence). The CDR3 covers 13 residues. The CDR3 protein is CASSYERNQPQHF. CDR3 nucleotide sequence: TGTGCCAGCAGTTACGAGCGGAATCAGCCCCAGCATTTT.

This clone was recorded a few times. The rearrangement uses TRBV24-1 and TRBJ2-3; 10 nucleotides line up with TRBD1. Per the germline V gene, CDR1 is KGHDR and CDR2 is SFDVKD. J lost 5 bases, V lost 6 bases, and 7 bases had no gene match. The CDR3 is made up of 15 amino acids. This chain's CDR3 is CATSPTGGQGDTQYF. The CDR3 DNA sequence: TGTGCCACCAGTCCGACAGGGGGCCAGGGAGATACGCAGTATTTT.

V gene TRBV24-1 combines with J gene TRBJ2-1, with 7 bases aligning to TRBD2. The length of the CDR3 is 13 residues. V lost 12 bases to trimming and J lost 7 bases; unmatched junction nucleotides: 11. Germline CDR1 reads KGHDR; CDR2 reads SFDVKD. CDR3 DNA sequence: TGTGCCGCAGGTCGCGGGAGTTATAATGAGCAGTTCTTC. This codes for CAAGRGSYNEQFF.